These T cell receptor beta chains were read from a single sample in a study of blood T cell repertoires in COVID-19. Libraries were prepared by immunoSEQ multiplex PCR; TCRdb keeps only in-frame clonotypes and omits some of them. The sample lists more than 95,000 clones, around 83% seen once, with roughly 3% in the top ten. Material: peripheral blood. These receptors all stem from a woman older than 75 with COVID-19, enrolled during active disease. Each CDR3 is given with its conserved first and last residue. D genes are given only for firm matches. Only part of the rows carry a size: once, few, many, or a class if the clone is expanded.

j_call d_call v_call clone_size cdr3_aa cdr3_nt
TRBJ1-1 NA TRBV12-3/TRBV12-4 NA CASSLTGNTEAFF TGTGCCAGCAGCTTGACAGGGAACACTGAAGCTTTCTTT
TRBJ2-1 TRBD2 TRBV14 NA CASSQASGIILSSYNEQFF TGTGCCAGCAGCCAAGCTAGCGGGATAATTTTGAGCTCCTACAATGAGCAGTTCTTC
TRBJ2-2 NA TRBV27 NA CASSANTGELFF TGTGCCAGCAGCGCGAACACCGGGGAGCTGTTTTTT
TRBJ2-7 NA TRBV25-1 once CAVSQSPLYEQYF TGTGCCGTGTCCCAGTCCCCCCTCTACGAGCAGTACTTC
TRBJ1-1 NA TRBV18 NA CASSPLEGVKTEAFF TGTGCCAGCTCACCACTTGAGGGCGTGAAGACTGAAGCTTTCTTT
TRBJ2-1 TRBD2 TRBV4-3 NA CASSSGLAGSYNEQFF TGCGCCAGCAGCTCCGGACTAGCGGGCTCCTACAATGAGCAGTTCTTC
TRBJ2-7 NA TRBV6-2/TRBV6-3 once CASSYLASSAEQYF TGTGCCAGCAGTTATCTGGCTAGTAGTGCCGAGCAGTACTTC
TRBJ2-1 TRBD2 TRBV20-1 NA CSASSLAREGGRNEQFF TGCAGTGCTAGTTCCCTAGCCCGGGAGGGCGGGAGGAATGAGCAGTTCTTC
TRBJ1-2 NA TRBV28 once CASSFAAHYGYTF TGTGCCAGCAGTTTTGCCGCGCATTATGGCTACACCTTC
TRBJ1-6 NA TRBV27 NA CASSLFPGGEYNSPLHF TGTGCCAGCAGTTTATTCCCTGGGGGCGAGTATAATTCACCCCTCCACTTT
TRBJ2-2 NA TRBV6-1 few CASSELATPGELFF TGTGCCAGCAGTGAACTAGCAACTCCCGGGGAGCTGTTTTTT
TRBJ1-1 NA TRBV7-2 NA CASSPHQVNTEAFF TGTGCCAGCAGCCCACATCAGGTGAACACTGAAGCTTTCTTT
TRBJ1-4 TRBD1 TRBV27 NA CASSLSGTGFNEKLFF TGTGCCAGCAGTTTATCGGGGACAGGGTTTAATGAAAAACTGTTTTTT
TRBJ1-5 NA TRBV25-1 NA CASSDWGRPQHF TGTGCCAGCAGTGATTGGGGCAGGCCACAGCATTTT
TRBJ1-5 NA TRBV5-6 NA CASTLRGDQPQHF TGTGCCAGCACCCTTCGGGGAGATCAGCCCCAGCATTTT
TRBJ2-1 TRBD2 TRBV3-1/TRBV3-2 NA CASSQVPGLATGQFF TGTGCCAGCAGCCAAGTTCCGGGACTAGCTACGGGGCAGTTCTTC
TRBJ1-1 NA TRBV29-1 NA CSGGAANTEAFF TGCAGCGGAGGAGCAGCGAACACTGAAGCTTTCTTT
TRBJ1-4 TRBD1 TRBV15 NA CATSSRNRGLNEKLFF TGTGCCACCAGCAGCAGAAACAGGGGGCTAAATGAAAAACTGTTTTTT
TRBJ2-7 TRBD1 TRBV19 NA CASIFAWVQGARWYEQYF TGTGCCAGTATTTTCGCCTGGGTACAGGGGGCGCGTTGGTACGAGCAGTACTTC
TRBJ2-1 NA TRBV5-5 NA CASSSRVYEQFF TGTGCCAGCAGCTCCAGGGTTTATGAGCAGTTCTTC
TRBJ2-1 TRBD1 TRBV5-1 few CASNKPGQGYNEQFF TGCGCCAGCAACAAGCCGGGACAGGGGTACAATGAGCAGTTCTTC
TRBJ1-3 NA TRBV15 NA CATSRDISGGNTIYF TGTGCCACCAGCAGAGATATCTCAGGGGGAAACACCATATATTTT
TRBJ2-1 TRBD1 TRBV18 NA CASSPGTGAGNEQFF TGTGCCAGCTCCCCCGGGACAGGGGCCGGAAATGAGCAGTTCTTC
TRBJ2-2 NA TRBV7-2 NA CASSFLIRGDAGELFF TGTGCCAGCAGCTTTTTAATCCGAGGTGACGCCGGGGAGCTGTTTTTT
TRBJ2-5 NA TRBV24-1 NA CATSDYRDQETQYF TGTGCCACCAGTGATTACAGGGACCAAGAGACCCAGTACTTC
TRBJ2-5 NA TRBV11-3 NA CASTPGDQYF TGTGCCAGCACCCCGGGAGACCAGTACTTC
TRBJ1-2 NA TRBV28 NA CASIPGAQGHYGYTF TGTGCCAGCATCCCCGGGGCACAGGGACACTATGGCTACACCTTC
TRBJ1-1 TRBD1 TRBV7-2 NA CASSLAPGQGAEAFF TGTGCCAGCAGCTTAGCCCCGGGACAGGGAGCTGAAGCTTTCTTT
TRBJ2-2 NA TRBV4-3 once CASSQDSLSTGELFF TGCGCCAGCAGCCAAGATTCTCTAAGCACCGGGGAGCTGTTTTTT
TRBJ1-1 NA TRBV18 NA CASSGLQDTEAFF TGTGCCAGCTCTGGGTTACAGGACACTGAAGCTTTCTTT
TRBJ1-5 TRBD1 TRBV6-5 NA CASHTGGVQPQHF TGTGCCAGCCATACAGGGGGCGTGCAGCCCCAGCATTTT
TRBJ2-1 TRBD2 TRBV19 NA CASSLFSGSSYNEQFF TGTGCCAGTAGTCTTTTTAGCGGGAGCTCCTACAATGAGCAGTTCTTC
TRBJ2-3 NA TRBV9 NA CASSVSGRTTDTQYF TGTGCCAGCAGCGTGAGTGGACGGACTACAGATACGCAGTATTTT
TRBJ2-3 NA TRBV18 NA CASSLDSPGTDTQYF TGTGCCAGCTCCCTAGACTCTCCCGGGACAGATACGCAGTATTTT
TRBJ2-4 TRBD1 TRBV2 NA CASSGQGRDIQYF TGTGCCAGCAGTGGACAGGGGAGAGACATTCAGTACTTC
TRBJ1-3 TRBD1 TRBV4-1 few CASSQLGPFGQGFLSSGNTIYF TGCGCCAGCAGCCAATTGGGGCCCTTCGGACAGGGCTTTCTTAGCTCTGGAAACACCATATATTTT